Detailed here is one T cell receptor beta chain. What it binds is not known. Uncultured naive and memory CD4+ T cells supplied DNA for deep TCR-beta sequencing. The assay was immunoSEQ multiplex PCR, and TCRdb's table has in-frame clones only and misses some. The table lists tens of thousands of clones, roughly 90% of them singletons. The data were taken from a study of CD4 T cells in relation to SARS-CoV-2 and coronaviruses. Study-wide background: Of the patients, 8 or 9 were male, a few female, two Hispanic. The HLA restriction of the shared crossreactive spike epitopes was mapped. Findings of the study overall: Compared with monoreactive clones, crossreactive clones showed significantly weaker SARS-CoV-2 expansion.

V trimming: 8 bases; J trimming: 8 bases; junction bases outside the gene matches: 11. This CDR3 is built from 14 residues. Germline lookup yields CDR1 LNHDA and CDR2 SQIVND (reference sequence). The rearrangement uses TRBV19 and TRBJ2-1, with TRBD2 matching 8 bases. The sample was memory CD4+ T cells from PBMCs. This clonotype originated in an adult with COVID-19. The chain's CDR3 is CASRRGGNYHEQFF. The CDR3, as DNA: TGTGCCAGTCGCCGGGGGGGAAATTATCATGAGCAGTTCTTC.